Listed here are 7 T cell receptor beta chains from one sample, sequenced in a study of T-cell reconstitution after alpha-beta-depleted transplantation in children. TCRbeta library preparation incorporated unique molecular identifiers. A single record per CDR3 protein comes from TCRdb applying MiXCR to the PCR reads. The sample lists approximately 650,000 distinct CDR3 sequences, about 12% occurring once. The sequenced sample was PBMCs, obtained before TCRalphabeta/CD19-depleted stem cell transplant. These receptors were obtained from a girl aged 2 to 10 with congenital amegakaryocytic thrombocytopenia, due to receive a stem cell transplant.

Many counts were recorded for this clonotype. V gene TRBV6-5 combines with J gene TRBJ2-1; perhaps TRBD2 as D (6 bases). With 6 bases removed from V and 7 bases from J, the gap between germline ends came to 13 bases. Germline-derived CDR1 and CDR2 are MNHEY and SVGAGI. CDR3 length equals 13 residues. The CDR3, as DNA: TGTGCCAGCAGACCCCAGGGAGGAAATGAGCAGTTCTTC. Translating gives CASRPQGGNEQFF.

The V and J genes are TRBV12-3 or TRBV12-4 and TRBJ1-2, with D perhaps TRBD1 (5 bases). This CDR3 has 13 residues. Between the trimmed V and J ends, which lost 6 bases and 8 bases, there was a span of 16 bases. CDR3 in amino acids: CASSASQAGGYTF. DNA for the CDR3: TGTGCCAGCAGCGCATCACAGGCGGGGGGCTACACCTTC.

There are many counts of this clonotype. V gene TRBV20-1 combines with J gene TRBJ1-1; TRBD1 might be the D (5 bases). Germline V gene data show CDR1 as DFQATT and CDR2 as SNEGSKA (reference sequence). V lost 2 bases and J lost 3, with 19 bases in between. The CDR3 is made up of 16 amino acids. The CDR3 nucleotides are TGCAGTGCTAGATTCCCCTCCGGATGGGGGGACACTGAAGCTTTCTTT. Its translation: CSARFPSGWGDTEAFF.

This chain uses TRBV4-2 with TRBJ2-2; D gene unclear. Trimming stripped 1 base from V and 0 bases from J, with 6 bases between. The CDR3 loop spans 15 amino acids. The germline V gene encodes CDR1 LGHNA and CDR2 YNFKEQ. CDR3 nucleotide sequence: TGTGCCAGCAGCCAAGCCCCGACGAACACCGGGGAGCTGTTTTTT. Its protein product is CASSQAPTNTGELFF.

This clonotype was picked up a small number of times. The J gene is TRBJ2-2, the V gene TRBV7-9; D not resolved. The length of the CDR3 is 16 residues. Between the trimmed V and J ends, which lost 4 bases and 2 bases, there was a span of 14 bases. Germline V gene lookup returns CDR1 SEHNR and CDR2 FQNEAQ (reference sequence). The CDR3 DNA reads TGTGCCAGCAGCTCCGGACCTACCGCAAACACCGGGGAGCTGTTTTTT. Encoded protein: CASSSGPTANTGELFF. Based on the CDR3 plus reference TRBV7-9 and TRBJ2-2, the full variable domain is DTGVSQNPRHKITKRGQNVTFRCDPISEHNRLYWYRQTLGQGPEFLTYFQNEAQLEKSRLLSDRFSAERPKGSFSTLEIQRTEQGDSAMYLCASSSGPTANTGELFFGEGSRLTVL.

The table lists this clonotype with many counts. The rearrangement links TRBV24-1 to TRBJ2-5; possibly TRBD2 for D (5 bases). This CDR3 comprises 16 residues. The ends were cut back, 7 bases at V and 1 base at J, with 18 bases in the middle. Germline V CDR1 and CDR2: KGHDR, SFDVKD. CDR3 DNA: TGTGCCACCAGCCCCAACAGTGTACGGGGCCAAGAGACCCAGTACTTC. It translates to CATSPNSVRGQETQYF.

This clonotype was seen a handful of times. The CDR3 region is CASSSNRDRANEQFF. The CDR3 region has the DNA TGTGCCAGCAGTTCGAACCGGGACAGGGCCAATGAGCAGTTCTTC. V gene TRBV7-8 combines with J gene TRBJ2-1; 9 nucleotides align to TRBD1. Germline V gives CDR1 SGHVS, CDR2 FQNEAQ. This CDR3 contains 15 residues. Germline trimming cut 6 bases from V and 6 bases from J; bases unmatched to any gene: 9.